A single sample is the source of the 21 T cell receptor beta chains below, sequenced in a study of cytomegalovirus exposure and HLA in healthy donors. Researchers ran the PCR with 60 Vbeta and 13 Jbeta primers. Profiled with immunoSEQ multiplex PCR; TCRdb holds only in-frame clones, not every one. Of a few hundred thousand clones listed, 85% to 95% were seen once; the top ten hold about 1.8%. The sequenced sample consisted of PBMCs. The receptors shown here come from a girl under 10 years old in good health and CMV-seronegative.

The chain links TRBV7-9 to TRBJ2-4; a possible D gene is TRBD2 (6 bases). V dropped 6 bases and J dropped 9 bases, with 18 bases sitting between them. The CDR3 loop spans 14 amino acids. Germline V gives CDR1 SEHNR, CDR2 FQNEAQ (reference sequence). CDR3 nucleotide sequence: TGTGCCAGCAGGGACCGGGACTCCCCCGGCATTCAGTACTTC. This sequence encodes CASRDRDSPGIQYF.

The J gene is TRBJ1-1, the V gene TRBV4-2; D remains ambiguous. The CDR3 length is 13 residues. The germline CDR1 and CDR2 sequences are LGHNA and YNFKEQ. Trimming removed 7 bases at V and 2 bases at J, with 11 bases between. This CDR3 is CASKREENTEAFF. The CDR3 bases are TGTGCCAGCAAGCGCGAGGAAAACACTGAAGCTTTCTTT.

This clone was detected only a few times. This sample also contains other DNA sequences that code for the same CDR3. The V and J genes are TRBV30 and TRBJ2-3; 11 nucleotides match TRBD2. Germline CDR1 reads GTSNPN; CDR2 reads SVGIG (reference sequence). The ends lost 0 bases at V and 1 base at J; junction bases unmatched: 3. CDR3 length: 16 residues. CDR3 region: CAWSVGTSGRTDTQYF. DNA for the CDR3: TGTGCCTGGAGTGTTGGGACTAGCGGACGCACAGATACGCAGTATTTT.

This chain uses TRBV28 with TRBJ1-5; 10 bases match TRBD1. CDR1 and CDR2 from the germline V gene are MDHEN and SYDVKM. V was pared by 6 bases and J by 5 bases, with 7 bases of the junction left unmatched. The CDR3 is 15 residues long. The CDR3 here is CASSRTGGRDQPQHF. CDR3 sequence (DNA): TGTGCCAGCAGCCGGACAGGGGGTAGGGATCAGCCCCAGCATTTT. The full variable domain, rest sourced from reference TRBV28 and TRBJ1-5, is DVKVTQSSRYLVKRTGEKVFLECVQDMDHENMFWYRQDPGLGLRLIYFSYDVKMKEKGDIPEGYSVSREKKERFSLILESASTNQTSMYLCASSRTGGRDQPQHFGDGTRLSIL.

J is TRBJ1-6 and V is TRBV9; 9 bases are shared with TRBD1. The trim removed 0 bases at V and 10 bases at J, leaving 8 bases unmatched. The germline gives CDR1 SGDLS, CDR2 YYNGEE. The length of the CDR3 is 16 residues. Written as DNA, the CDR3 is TGTGCCAGCAGCGTAGAGATGGGACAGGGAGGATCACCCCTCCACTTT. As protein: CASSVEMGQGGSPLHF.

The J gene is TRBJ2-1, the V gene TRBV7-3, with TRBD2 matching over 11 bases. From germline, CDR1 is SGHTA and CDR2 FQGTGA. V lost 5 bases and J lost 8; bases outside the gene matches: 8. The CDR3 covers 15 residues. The CDR3 nucleotides read TGTGCCAGCAGCCGCGGACTAGCGGGCTCCGATGAGCAGTTCTTC. Its protein is CASSRGLAGSDEQFF.

Note on this clone: The sample has other DNA sequences that encode this CDR3 too. The rearrangement joins TRBV19 to TRBJ2-7; D is unresolved. The V and J ends lost 1 base and 3 bases respectively, with 4 bases between them. This CDR3 has 12 residues. From germline, CDR1 is LNHDA and CDR2 SQIVND (reference sequence). The chain's CDR3 is CASSIAGYEQYF. CDR3 nucleotide sequence: TGTGCCAGTAGTATAGCAGGCTACGAGCAGTACTTC. The variable domain in full, completed from reference TRBV19 and TRBJ2-7, reads DGGITQSPKYLFRKEGQNVTLSCEQNLNHDAMYWYRQDPGQGLRLIYYSQIVNDFQKGDIAEGYSVSREKKESFPLTVTSAQKNPTAFYLCASSIAGYEQYFGPGTRLTVT.

V is TRBV7-8 and J is TRBJ2-5, with TRBD2 identical over 11 bases. The DNA end lines up better with TRBJ2-7; the J call may be wrong. This CDR3 has 15 amino acids. CDR1 and CDR2 from the germline V gene are SGHVS and FQNEAQ. CDR3 loop: CASSFTSGSSYEQYF. DNA for the CDR3: TGTGCCAGCAGCTTTACTAGCGGGAGCTCCTACGAGCAGTACTTC.

This clone was recorded only once. This chain connects TRBV6-5 to TRBJ2-7; 8 bases line up with TRBD1. This CDR3 region has 13 residues. V gave up 6 bases and J gave up 3 bases; unmatched junction bases: 4. The germline V gene encodes CDR1 MNHEY and CDR2 SVGAGI. DNA for the CDR3: TGTGCCAGCAGCGGGACAGGTTACTACGAGCAGTACTTC. It specifies CASSGTGYYEQYF.

For this clone: Relative to the germline gene, one junction end is altered; a read error may explain this. V gene TRBV4-1 combines with J gene TRBJ2-7, with 13 bases lining up with TRBD2. Germline CDR1 is MGHRA and CDR2 is YSYEKL. The CDR3 is 17 residues long. The CDR3 loop is CASGHGTSGESSYEQYF. In nucleotides, the CDR3 is TGCGCCAGCGGCCACGGGACTAGCGGGGAGTCCTCCTACGAGCAGTACTTC.

V and J are TRBV18 and TRBJ2-5; TRBD2 matches 8 bases. This CDR3 has 14 residues. With V trimmed by 6 bases and J by 1 base, 4 bases remained unmatched. Germline CDR1 is KGHSH and CDR2 is LQKENI. DNA of the CDR3: TGTGCCAGCTCCACCACTAGCGGCCAAGAGACCCAGTACTTC. This translates into CASSTTSGQETQYF.

CDR3 in DNA: TGCGCCAGCAACCTAGCGGGGGGGGGCTCGAATGAGCAGTTCTTC. It yields the protein CASNLAGGGSNEQFF. This rearrangement joins TRBV10-2 to TRBJ2-1; 12 bases are a match to TRBD2. Germline assignment: CDR1 WSHSY and CDR2 SAAADI. V was clipped by 7 bases and J by 7 bases; unmatched bases: 8. The CDR3 loop spans 15 amino acids.

This sequence joins TRBV10-2 and TRBJ2-7; 11 nucleotides align to TRBD1. Germline lookup yields CDR1 WSHSY and CDR2 SAAADI. This CDR3 contains 13 residues. V gave up 9 bases and J gave up 7 bases; unmatched junction bases: 8. CDR3 DNA: TGCGCCAGTGGGGACAGGGGGTTGGTAGAGCAGTACTTC. Translating it yields CASGDRGLVEQYF.

The CDR3 bases are TGTGCCAGTGGGCGGGGGACGGGAGATACGCAGTATTTT. This gives the protein CASGRGTGDTQYF. The J gene is TRBJ2-3, the V gene TRBV6-6; 7 nucleotides match TRBD2. The CDR3 totals 13 residues. Germline loops: CDR1 MNHNY, CDR2 SVGAGI (reference sequence). The junction had 8 bases not matched to a gene; V was cut back by 9 bases and J by 5 bases.

This chain joins TRBV5-4 and TRBJ2-2, with 8 bases fitting TRBD1. CDR1 and CDR2 (germline): SGHNT, YYREEE (reference sequence). The CDR3 runs to 16 residues. Trimming removed 4 bases from V and 3 bases from J; junction bases left unmatched: 8. In nucleotides, the CDR3 is TGTGCCAGCAGCCCTGGGTCAGGGGGCCACACCGGGGAGCTGTTTTTT. It yields the protein CASSPGSGGHTGELFF.

The gene calls are TRBV7-8 and TRBJ1-4, with TRBD1 identical over 8 bases. CDR3 size: 14 residues. J was trimmed by 6 bases and V by 1 base; bases with no gene match: 1. Germline V gene lookup returns CDR1 SGHVS and CDR2 FQNEAQ. Written as DNA, the CDR3 is TGTGCCAGCAGCTTAGACAGGGGGGATGAAAAACTGTTTTTT. Protein sequence: CASSLDRGDEKLFF. Filled out from reference TRBV7-8 and TRBJ1-4, the complete variable domain reads GAGVSQSPRYKVAKRGQDVALRCDPISGHVSLFWYQQALGQGPEFLTYFQNEAQLDKSGLPSDRFFAERPEGSVSTLKIQRTQQEDSAVYLCASSLDRGDEKLFFGSGTQLSVL.

The rearrangement links TRBV5-1 to TRBJ2-7; 7 nucleotides line up with TRBD1. V trimming: 1 base; J trimming: 2 bases; junction bases outside the gene matches: 9. The CDR3 is 16 residues long. Germline loops: CDR1 SGHRS, CDR2 YFSETQ. The CDR3 region has the DNA TGCGCCAGCAGCTTGTCGCAGCCGGGACAGCCCTACGAGCAGTACTTC. It translates to CASSLSQPGQPYEQYF.

The chain uses TRBV7-2 and TRBJ2-1; 8 nucleotides line up with TRBD2. The germline V gene has CDR1 SGHTA and CDR2 FQGNSA. V gave up 4 bases and J gave up 4 bases; unmatched junction bases: 6. The CDR3 sequence is 15 residues long. The CDR3: CASSSREGPYNEQFF. CDR3 bases: TGTGCCAGCAGCTCACGGGAGGGCCCTTACAATGAGCAGTTCTTC.

The genes are TRBV7-2 and TRBJ1-2; D remains ambiguous. The CDR3 length is 13 residues. The ends were cut back, 5 bases at V and 4 bases at J, with 11 bases in the middle. Germline V lookup: CDR1 SGHTA, CDR2 FQGNSA. The CDR3 sequence is CASSPTRPYGYTF. In DNA form, the CDR3 reads TGTGCCAGCAGCCCGACACGGCCCTATGGCTACACCTTC.

The rearrangement joins TRBV29-1 to TRBJ2-5; D is ambiguous. CDR1 SQVTM and CDR2 ANQGSEA come from the germline V gene. CDR3 length equals 12 residues. Trimming pared 3 bases from V and 2 bases from J, leaving 7 bases between. As DNA, the CDR3 is TGCAGCGTTGAGTACCGGCAAGAGACCCAGTACTTC. Translating gives CSVEYRQETQYF.

J is TRBJ2-3 and V is TRBV27, with D possibly matching TRBD2 (6 bases). V dropped 5 bases and J dropped 1 base, with 13 bases sitting between them. Per the germline V gene, CDR1 is MNHEY and CDR2 is SMNVEV (reference sequence). This CDR3 comprises 15 residues. The CDR3 region is CASSPRPSGTDTQYF. The CDR3 region has the DNA TGTGCCAGCAGTCCTCGGCCTAGCGGCACAGATACGCAGTATTTT.